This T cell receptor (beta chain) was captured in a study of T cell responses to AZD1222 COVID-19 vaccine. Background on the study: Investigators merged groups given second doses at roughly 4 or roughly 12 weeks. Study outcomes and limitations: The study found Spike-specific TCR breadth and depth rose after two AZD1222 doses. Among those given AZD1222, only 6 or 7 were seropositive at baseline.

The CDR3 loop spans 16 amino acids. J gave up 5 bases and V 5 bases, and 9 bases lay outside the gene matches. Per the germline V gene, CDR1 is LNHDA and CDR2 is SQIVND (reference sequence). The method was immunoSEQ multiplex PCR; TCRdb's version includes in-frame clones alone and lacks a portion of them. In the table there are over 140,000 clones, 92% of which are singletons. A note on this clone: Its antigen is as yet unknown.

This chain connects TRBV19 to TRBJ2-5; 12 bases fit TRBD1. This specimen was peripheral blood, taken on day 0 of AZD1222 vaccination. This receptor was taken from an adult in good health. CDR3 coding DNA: TGTGCCAGTAGTTCCCCGGGACAGGGGGCGAAGGAGACCCAGTACTTC. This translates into CASSSPGQGAKETQYF.